This TCR beta chain was recovered during a study of T-cell memory formation after mild COVID-19. The overall study: For the most part, TCR clusters were specific to one donor.

After 5'RACE with constant-segment primers, TCR alpha and TCR beta cDNA libraries carrying sample barcodes and UMIs were obtained. TCRdb ran MiXCR on the 5' RACE reads and lists one entry per CDR3 protein. This table holds about 57,000 distinct CDR3 sequences, 12% found once. The length of the CDR3 is 14 residues. Germline loops: CDR1 WNHNN, CDR2 SYGVQD (reference sequence). Trimming stripped 4 bases from V and 6 bases from J, with 12 bases between. V and J are TRBV10-1 and TRBJ1-4; the D gene is possibly TRBD1 (5 bases). Sequencing was performed on PBMCs or a T cell subset sorted from them (not recorded which). This TCR derives from a man aged 18 to 29 who had mild COVID-19 (a few samples of this study predate the infection). Cell type and time point are not known. The CDR3 here is CASSGSGDYEKLFF. The CDR3, as DNA: TGCGCCAGCAGTGGGTCTGGGGACTATGAAAAACTGTTTTTT.